Presented here are 13 T cell receptor beta chains from one specimen sequenced in a study of blood T cell repertoires in COVID-19 (dated by TCRdb to 2020 to 2022). Receptors were amplified or captured by the immunoSEQ multiplex PCR assay. Sourced from immuneACCESS, this table was stored by TCRdb with only in-frame sequences that have V and J called. A share of the clones is absent; for the studies checked, an unresolved V gene accounts for under half, and the remainder has no known explanation. The sample data list nearly 110,000 clones, and more than 80% of these were observed just once. 14% of the sample rests with the top ten. Specimen: peripheral blood. The source of these receptors is a woman aged 55-70 years with acute or convalescent COVID-19.

The chain uses TRBV11-2 and TRBJ2-7; 10 nucleotides match TRBD2. The V segment lost 8 bases and the J segment 4 bases; nucleotides outside the gene matches: 8. Germline assignment: CDR1 SGHAT and CDR2 FQNNGV. The CDR3 length is 14 residues. The CDR3 spells CASQTRTSGYEQYF. The CDR3 DNA reads as TGTGCCAGCCAAACAAGGACTAGCGGATACGAGCAGTACTTC.

This chain connects TRBV28 to TRBJ2-1; 10 positions match TRBD1. The trim removed 8 bases at V and 2 bases at J, leaving 0 bases unmatched. CDR1 and CDR2 (germline): MDHEN, SYDVKM. The CDR3 has 13 residues. CDR3 coding DNA: TGTGCCAGCGGGACAGGGGCCTACAATGAGCAGTTCTTC. This sequence encodes CASGTGAYNEQFF.

The V gene is TRBV10-1, the J gene TRBJ2-3; 11 bases match TRBD2. This CDR3 has 17 residues. From germline, CDR1 is WNHNN and CDR2 SYGVQD (reference sequence). The J segment lost 1 base and the V segment lost 7 bases, leaving 10 bases of the junction unmatched. CDR3 nucleotide sequence: TGCGCCAGCACCGACCCTGAACTAGCGGGGGGCACAGATACGCAGTATTTT. Encoded protein: CASTDPELAGGTDTQYF.

There are a few counts of this clone. V and J are TRBV2 and TRBJ2-1; D may be TRBD2 (6 bases). Looked up from germline, CDR1 is SNHLY and CDR2 is FYNNEI. V lost 7 bases and J lost 5, with 12 bases in between. The CDR3 length is 13 residues. The CDR3 sequence: CASKTSLDNEQFF. CDR3 in DNA: TGTGCCAGCAAAACTAGCCTAGACAATGAGCAGTTCTTC.

The V and J genes are TRBV2 and TRBJ2-1; D is uncertain. This CDR3 spans 14 amino acids. Germline CDR1 SNHLY, CDR2 FYNNEI. V was cut by 4 bases and J by 6 bases, with 13 bases left in between. CDR3 loop: CASSVFSLSNEQFF. CDR3 sequence (DNA): TGTGCCAGCAGTGTTTTTAGTTTGAGCAATGAGCAGTTCTTC.

This chain joins TRBV3-1 (or the pseudogene TRBV3-2) and TRBJ2-2; weak D call: TRBD1 (6 bases). V lost 4 bases and J 6 bases, leaving 9 bases between the germline ends. CDR3 size: 13 residues. Germline CDR1 reads LGHDT; CDR2 reads YNNKEL (reference sequence). CDR3 sequence (DNA): TGTGCCAGCAGCCGACGGACAGCCGGGGAGCTGTTTTTT. Translated, it gives CASSRRTAGELFF.

J is TRBJ2-3 and V is TRBV4-1; 15 bases match TRBD2. Trimming removed 2 bases from V and 1 base from J; junction bases left unmatched: 10. CDR3 length equals 20 residues. Germline loops: CDR1 MGHRA, CDR2 YSYEKL. The CDR3 DNA reads TGCGCCAGCAGCCAACCCCCGGGACTAGCGGGGGGAATTGGCACAGATACGCAGTATTTT. This translates into CASSQPPGLAGGIGTDTQYF.

The CDR3 spells CASSVDFQGVGNTIYF. CDR3 nucleotide sequence: TGTGCCAGCAGCGTAGACTTCCAGGGGGTTGGAAACACCATATATTTT. The genes are TRBV9 and TRBJ1-3, with 7 bases fitting TRBD1. Per the germline V gene, CDR1 is SGDLS and CDR2 is YYNGEE. V gave up 0 bases and J gave up 3 bases; unmatched junction bases: 6. This CDR3 comprises 16 residues.

This sequence joins TRBV9 and TRBJ2-1, with unresolved D. The CDR3 totals 13 residues. CDR1 and CDR2 from the germline V gene are SGDLS and YYNGEE. The ends were cut back, 4 bases at V and 9 bases at J, with 14 bases in the middle. The CDR3 loop reads CASSFDPPGEQFF. Here the CDR3 DNA reads TGTGCCAGCAGCTTTGACCCCCCGGGTGAGCAGTTCTTC.

This sequence joins TRBV30 and TRBJ1-3; no clear D gene. Germline V CDR1 and CDR2: GTSNPN, SVGIG (reference sequence). Between the trimmed V and J ends, which lost 1 base and 0 bases, there was a span of 10 bases. The CDR3 loop spans 15 amino acids. DNA for the CDR3: TGTGCCTGGAGTGGTGCACGGTTCTCTGGAAACACCATATATTTT. The encoded protein is CAWSGARFSGNTIYF.

The V call is TRBV7-6, the J call TRBJ2-3, with D possibly TRBD2 on 5 matching bases. The CDR3 totals 14 residues. Germline CDR1 is SGHVS and CDR2 is FNYEAQ. Trimming took off 8 bases at V and 0 bases at J, with 12 bases between the two ends. The CDR3 sequence is CASGRDPSTDTQYF. CDR3 bases: TGTGCCAGCGGTCGGGATCCTAGCACAGATACGCAGTATTTT.

This chain connects TRBV9 to TRBJ2-1, with 13 nucleotides matching TRBD2. The J segment lost 2 bases and the V segment lost 3 bases, leaving 5 bases of the junction unmatched. Germline CDR1 reads SGDLS; CDR2 reads YYNGEE. The CDR3 is 17 residues long. The CDR3 is CASSDRGTSGTYNEQFF. The CDR3 DNA reads as TGTGCCAGCAGCGACCGGGGGACTAGCGGGACCTACAATGAGCAGTTCTTC.

The J gene is TRBJ2-2, the V gene TRBV5-4, with D uncertain. Germline CDR1 SGHNT, CDR2 YYREEE (reference sequence). The ends were cut back, 2 bases at V and 4 bases at J, with 15 bases in the middle. The CDR3 covers 16 residues. The DNA for the CDR3 is TGTGCCAGCAGCTTACCCCAATTATCTAGCACCGGGGAGCTGTTTTTT. This translates into CASSLPQLSSTGELFF. The whole variable domain, remainder taken from reference TRBV5-4 and TRBJ2-2, is ETGVTQSPTHLIKTRGQQVTLRCSSQSGHNTVSWYQQALGQGPQFIFQYYREEENGRGNFPPRFSGLQFPNYSSELNVNALELDDSALYLCASSLPQLSSTGELFFGEGSRLTVL.